The T cell receptor (beta chain) under discussion was sequenced for a study of shared clonotypes between healthy human individuals (dated by TCRdb to 2018 to 2021). Broadly, across the study: A couple of women and a few men aged 18 to 49 years were included in the cohort. For each donor, three plates each were used for CD4 naive and CD4 memory, two plates were used for CD8 naive, and one plate was used for CD8 memory. The study deeply sequenced blood TCR repertoires of about five healthy adults to estimate repertoire size and the extent of clonotype sharing between individuals. Libraries were prepared and TCR repertoires were sequenced by different laboratories using diverse techniques, in order to increase sequencing depth and limit assay-specific biases. Each donor's leukapheresis produced roughly between roughly 0.9 and 9 billion PBMCs. What the authors observed across the whole study: Naive subsets generally had larger estimated clonotype richness than memory subsets did. Incomplete sequencing was indicated by rarefaction of sorted-subset datasets, despite the large sequencing depth. Sampling was limited to blood, and TCR repertoires in tissue likely differ from TCR repertoires in blood. Based on pairwise subsampling, the degree of clonotype sharing among donors was expected to be affected by sequencing depth. Across a handful of donors, about 5% of naive CD4, roughly 3.8% of naive CD8, about 2.3% of memory CD4, and 0.4% to 0.45% of memory CD8 clonotypes were shared. The genetic and exposure-history diversity represented was limited by the small number of donors. Compared with non-shared clonotypes, clonotypes shared by all four sorted-subset donors had higher generation probabilities.

The donors were healthy, HIV-negative adults with no recently reported acute infections or vaccinations. Every donor was a Caucasian adult residing in Nashville, Tennessee, USA. CD4+ T cells were enriched by magnetic negative selection; naive cells were then positively selected on CD45RA, and the negative fraction formed the memory subset. Blood was obtained by leukapheresis, after which PBMCs were separated by Ficoll-Histopaque density gradient centrifugation and cryopreserved in liquid nitrogen vapor phase. Purity and quantity of every magnetically sorted T cell population were checked by analytical flow cytometry. Genomic DNA was isolated from each sorted fraction and quantified by UV absorbance on a Nanodrop 2000c. On this clone: Its antigen is unknown. No much larger clonotype is one base removed from it; base qualities were not supplied.

TCR CDR3 regions were amplified from genomic DNA by multiplex PCR using the deep immunoSEQ assay. For each cell subset, the extracted genomic DNA was distributed evenly across all wells of several immunoSEQ 96-well plates, and each plate served as one replicate. For sorted subsets, each replicate PCR was loaded with approximately 200 ng genomic DNA, equivalent to 25,000 to 35,000 T cell genomes. Purified libraries were quantified with a Qubit 3.0 fluorometer, sized on a Bioanalyzer 2100, and re-quantified with the KAPA Library Quantification kit. Every immunoSEQ 96-well plate was sequenced on a dedicated single-read 150-cycle Illumina NextSeq 550 flow cell. In the authors' own workflow: The immunoSEQ output contained only junctional sequences without quality scores, so filtering could not match that applied to full-length reads. Sequences were annotated with PyIR, a Python wrapper for IgBLAST v1.9, using IMGT germline references to assign V/J genes and CDR3. Reads with weak V/J assignments (E-value above 1e-6), missing CDR3, stop codons, out-of-frame junctions, or ambiguous translated residues were removed. V3J clonotypes were defined by identical inferred V gene, J gene, and CDR3 amino acid sequence. To compute the percentage overlap between repertoires, the number of shared unique clonotypes was divided by the size of the smaller repertoire. Richness of each repertoire was evaluated using RTK rarefaction, the Chao1 estimator, and Recon v2.1 estimates of unobserved clonotypes. Generation probabilities for all TCRbeta clonotypes obtained by the gDNA method from a handful of donors were computed using OLGA. The table comes from immuneACCESS by way of TCRdb, which keeps in-frame sequences with V and J called. Part of the clones is missing from these tables; in studies checked, under half for an unresolved V gene and the rest for unknown reasons. V, J and clone size are taken as reported in that table, and D and trimming were inferred from the DNA itself. In all, the sample holds 2 million to 2.5 million clones, and about 92% of those were seen once. 0.39% of the sample comes from the top ten.

The sequence was collected from a man younger than 35 in good health. Some clones in this sample may be carry-over from other donors' samples. The sample was naive CD4+ T cells from PBMCs. Per the publication, the cell subset or site label means: CD45RA+ positively selected.

The nucleotides are TGTGCCAGCAGTGAAGCGGGGAGTCAGCCCCAGCATTTT. The translation is CASSEAGSQPQHF. The rearranged segments are TRBV6-1 and TRBJ1-5, with the D segment identity uncertain. The CDR3 spans 13 residues, from the cysteine through the phenylalanine. Only CDR3 DNA remains: 39 bases, in frame from the first base. A distance of 6 bases separates the germline ends of V and J, which lose 0 bases and 6 bases respectively. CDR1 and CDR2, per the germline V gene, are MNHNS and SASEGT.